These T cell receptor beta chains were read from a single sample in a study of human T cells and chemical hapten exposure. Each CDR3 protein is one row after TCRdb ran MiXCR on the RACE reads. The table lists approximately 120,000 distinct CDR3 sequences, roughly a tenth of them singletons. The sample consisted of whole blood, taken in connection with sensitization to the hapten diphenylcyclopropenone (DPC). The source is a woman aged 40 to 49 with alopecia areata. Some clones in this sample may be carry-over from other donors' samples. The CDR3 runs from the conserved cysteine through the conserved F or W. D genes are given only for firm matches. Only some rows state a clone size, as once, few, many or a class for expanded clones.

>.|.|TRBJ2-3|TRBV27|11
CASSLGGGEYF
TGTGCCAGCAGTCTAGGGGGGGGCGAGTATTTT
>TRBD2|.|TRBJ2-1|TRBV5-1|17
CASSLELASSSYNEQFF
TGCGCCAGCAGCTTGGAACTAGCGTCTTCTTCCTACAATGAGCAGTTCTTC
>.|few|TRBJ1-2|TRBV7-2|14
CASSLGVTNYGYTF
TGTGCCAGCAGCTTAGGGGTTACTAACTATGGCTACACCTTC
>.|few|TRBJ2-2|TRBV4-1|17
CASTTEPFGSNTGELFF
TGCGCCAGCACCACCGAGCCGTTCGGGTCGAACACCGGGGAGCTGTTTTTT
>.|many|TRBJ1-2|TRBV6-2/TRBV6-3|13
CASSKTANYGYTF
TGTGCCAGCAGTAAGACAGCAAACTATGGCTACACCTTC
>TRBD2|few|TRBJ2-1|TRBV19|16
CASSIELRGGRNEQFF
TGTGCCAGTAGTATAGAATTGCGGGGGGGGAGGAATGAGCAGTTCTTC
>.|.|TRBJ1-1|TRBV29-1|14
CSAIQGLARVKAFF
TGCAGCGCTATACAGGGTTTGGCGCGAGTTAAAGCTTTCTTT
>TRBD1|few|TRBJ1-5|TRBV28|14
CASSLYRGKQPQHF
TGTGCCAGCAGTTTATACAGGGGAAAACAGCCCCAGCATTTT
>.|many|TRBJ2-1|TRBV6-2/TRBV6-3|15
CASSYFGTGYNEQFF
TGTGCCAGCAGTTACTTCGGGACTGGATACAATGAGCAGTTCTTC
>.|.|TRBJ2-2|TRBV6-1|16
CASSEDPGQNTGELFF
TGTGCCAGCAGTGAAGACCCGGGGCAGAACACCGGGGAGCTGTTTTTT
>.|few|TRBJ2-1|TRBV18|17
CASSPGQGGSSYNEQFF
TGTGCCAGCTCACCGGGGCAGGGTGGGAGCTCCTACAATGAGCAGTTCTTC
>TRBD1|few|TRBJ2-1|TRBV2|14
CASGGQGMYNEQFF
TGTGCCAGCGGTGGACAGGGGATGTACAATGAGCAGTTCTTC
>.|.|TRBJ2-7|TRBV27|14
CASSLYPGLPEQYF
TGTGCCAGCAGTTTATACCCGGGACTCCCCGAGCAGTACTTC
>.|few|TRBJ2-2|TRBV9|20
CASSVVPGATTFANTGELFF
TGTGCCAGCAGCGTAGTTCCGGGGGCTACTACGTTCGCGAACACCGGGGAGCTGTTTTTT
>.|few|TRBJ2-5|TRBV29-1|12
CSVRPPGRAQYF
TGCAGCGTTCGCCCCCCAGGCCGGGCCCAGTACTTC
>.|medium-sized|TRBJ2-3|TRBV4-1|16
CASSRAWRGLGDTQYF
TGCGCCAGCAGCCGAGCGTGGCGGGGGCTAGGGGATACGCAGTATTTT
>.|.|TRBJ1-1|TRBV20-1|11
CSARGGGGAFF
TGCAGTGCTAGAGGGGGAGGGGGAGCTTTCTTT